Below are 22 T cell receptor beta chains sequenced from a single sample in a study of cytomegalovirus exposure and HLA in healthy donors. It was with 60 Vbeta and 13 Jbeta primers that the PCR ran. Data came from immunoSEQ multiplex PCR; TCRdb stores just in-frame clones and leaves some out. The data show about 130,000 clones, and the top ten clones hold less than 2.5%. What was sequenced was PBMCs. The receptors here all came from a woman aged 55-69 years in good health and CMV-seronegative.

This chain uses TRBV2 with TRBJ2-7; tentatively, D is TRBD1 (6 bases). V was clipped by 0 bases and J by 5 bases, with 11 bases between them. This CDR3 is built from 14 residues. Germline V CDR1 and CDR2: SNHLY, FYNNEI. This CDR3 is CASSEANNRDEQYF. Here the CDR3 DNA reads TGTGCCAGCAGTGAAGCTAATAACAGGGACGAGCAGTACTTC.

The J gene is TRBJ1-1, the V gene TRBV29-1, with 12 bases fitting TRBD1. This CDR3 has 13 residues. V shed 4 bases, J shed 7 bases, and the junction held 4 bases outside the gene matches. CDR1 is SQVTM, CDR2 ANQGSEA, per germline. CDR3 sequence (DNA): TGCAGCGTTGGGGGACAGGGGGCGATTGAAGCTTTCTTT. As protein: CSVGGQGAIEAFF.

J is TRBJ1-4 and V is TRBV28, with 9 bases matching TRBD1. The CDR3 covers 14 residues. Germline V CDR1 and CDR2: MDHEN, SYDVKM. Trimming took 5 bases from V and 6 from J; bases not matched to a gene: 4. The CDR3 DNA reads as TGTGCCAGCAGTCCGACAGGGGGAGATGAAAAACTGTTTTTT. Translating it yields CASSPTGGDEKLFF. The full variable domain, rest sourced from reference TRBV28 and TRBJ1-4, is DVKVTQSSRYLVKRTGEKVFLECVQDMDHENMFWYRQDPGLGLRLIYFSYDVKMKEKGDIPEGYSVSREKKERFSLILESASTNQTSMYLCASSPTGGDEKLFFGSGTQLSVL.

V usage is TRBV28 and J usage is TRBJ1-1; weak D call: TRBD1 (5 bases). This CDR3 has 16 amino acids. The V gene's germline CDR1 is MDHEN and CDR2 SYDVKM. Trimming stripped 3 bases from V and 0 bases from J, with 14 bases between. For the CDR3, the DNA is TGTGCCAGCAGTTTGCCAGACAGCCTGATGAACACTGAAGCTTTCTTT. Its translation: CASSLPDSLMNTEAFF.

This chain uses TRBV6-5 with TRBJ1-1; TRBD1 agrees at 7 bases. This CDR3 has 15 residues. Germline CDR1 MNHEY, CDR2 SVGAGI. Trimming cost V 6 bases and J 2 bases; bases outside gene matches: 9. The CDR3 protein is CASRHKPGGNTEAFF. The CDR3 coding sequence is TGTGCCAGCAGACACAAGCCAGGGGGAAACACTGAAGCTTTCTTT.

The CDR3 is CASSQRTQETQYF. In DNA form, the CDR3 reads TGTGCCAGCTCACAGAGGACACAAGAGACCCAGTACTTC. The chain employs TRBV18 and TRBJ2-5, with D perhaps matching TRBD1 (5 bases). The CDR3 has 13 residues. Germline lookup yields CDR1 KGHSH and CDR2 LQKENI. The germline V and J ends were trimmed by 4 bases and 2 bases, with 8 bases remaining between them.

The chain has TRBV28 and TRBJ2-7, with TRBD2 matching 7 bases. With 7 bases clipped from V and 2 bases from J, the junction kept 8 bases outside the gene matches. CDR1 is MDHEN and CDR2 is SYDVKM in the germline V gene. This CDR3 has 14 residues. This chain's CDR3 is CASKVGGNAYEQYF. In DNA form, the CDR3 reads TGTGCCAGCAAGGTCGGGGGGAACGCCTACGAGCAGTACTTC.

V usage is TRBV5-1 and J usage is TRBJ1-1; 7 nucleotides match TRBD1. The V segment lost 0 bases and the J segment 1 base; nucleotides outside the gene matches: 6. Germline V lookup: CDR1 SGHRS, CDR2 YFSETQ. This CDR3 is 16 amino acids long. The CDR3 loop reads CASSLDKQGRNTEAFF. The CDR3 nucleotides are TGCGCCAGCAGCTTGGATAAACAGGGGCGGAACACTGAAGCTTTCTTT.

The chain uses TRBV5-1 and TRBJ2-5, with TRBD2 identical over 7 bases. Germline V gives CDR1 SGHRS, CDR2 YFSETQ. CDR3 size: 14 residues. V lost 3 bases and J lost 2; bases outside the gene matches: 4. CDR3 amino acids: CASSSGGGQETQYF. For the CDR3, the DNA is TGCGCCAGCAGCTCGGGGGGAGGACAAGAGACCCAGTACTTC.

The V gene is TRBV7-3, the J gene TRBJ2-7; 8 positions agree with TRBD1. Trimming took 2 bases from V and 6 from J; bases not matched to a gene: 6. The CDR3 contains 14 residues. CDR1 and CDR2 from the germline V gene are SGHTA and FQGTGA. CDR3 in DNA: TGTGCCAGCAGCTTAGGCCAGGGGGCCTCCGAGCAGTACTTC. Translation: CASSLGQGASEQYF.

The chain uses TRBV28 and TRBJ2-7; 16 bases align to TRBD2. CDR1 and CDR2 from the germline V gene are MDHEN and SYDVKM. The V and J ends lost 6 bases and 6 bases, in that order; junction bases with no gene match: 14. CDR3 length equals 18 residues. The CDR3 DNA is TGTGCCAGCAGCAACCCACCCGGGACTAGCGGGGGGGAAGGCGAGCAGTACTTC. Protein sequence: CASSNPPGTSGGEGEQYF.

This chain connects TRBV6-5 to TRBJ2-7; perhaps TRBD2 as D (5 bases). There are 13 residues in the CDR3. Trimming pared 7 bases from V and 0 bases from J, leaving 10 bases between. CDR1 MNHEY and CDR2 SVGAGI come from the germline V gene. The CDR3 sequence: CASKRPSSYEQYF. The CDR3 DNA reads as TGTGCCAGCAAGCGGCCCAGCTCCTACGAGCAGTACTTC.

V is TRBV6-5 and J is TRBJ2-3; TRBD2 aligns across 12 bases. Germline V gene data show CDR1 as MNHEY and CDR2 as SVGAGI. The CDR3 loop spans 15 amino acids. Trimming removed 2 bases from V and 5 bases from J; junction bases left unmatched: 2. The DNA for the CDR3 is TGTGCCAGCAGTTACGGACTAGCGGGGTTAGATACGCAGTATTTT. As protein: CASSYGLAGLDTQYF.

The V and J genes are TRBV28 and TRBJ1-1, with 7 bases that match TRBD1. J lost 3 bases, V lost 5 bases, and 3 bases had no gene match. Per the germline V gene, CDR1 is MDHEN and CDR2 is SYDVKM. The CDR3 has 13 amino acids. CDR3 nucleotides: TGTGCCAGCAGTGCAGGGGGGTACACTGAAGCTTTCTTT. Amino acid sequence: CASSAGGYTEAFF.

The gene calls are TRBV28 and TRBJ1-2; D is undetermined. In germline, CDR1 is MDHEN, CDR2 SYDVKM. Deletions cut 3 bases from V and 1 base from J, with 9 bases between. This CDR3 comprises 14 residues. The CDR3 DNA is TGTGCCAGCAGTTTTGCACAGCATAACTATGGCTACACCTTC. This gives the protein CASSFAQHNYGYTF.

V usage is TRBV10-3 and J usage is TRBJ2-7; 10 nucleotides match TRBD1. Germline V lookup: CDR1 ENHRY, CDR2 SYGVKD. The CDR3 length is 14 residues. V shed 6 bases, J shed 5 bases, and the junction held 7 bases outside the gene matches. The CDR3 loop reads CAISLGQGFDEQYF. CDR3 nucleotides: TGTGCCATCAGCCTGGGACAGGGGTTCGACGAGCAGTACTTC.

The genes are TRBV27 and TRBJ1-4; D is ambiguous. This CDR3 region has 14 residues. Germline V gene lookup returns CDR1 MNHEY and CDR2 SMNVEV (reference sequence). Trimming removed 5 bases at V and 2 bases at J, with 9 bases between. In DNA form, the CDR3 reads TGTGCCAGCAGTCCCCCTGCGACTAATGAAAAACTGTTTTTT. Protein: CASSPPATNEKLFF. Complete variable domain (other parts from reference TRBV27 and TRBJ1-4): EAQVTQNPRYLITVTGKKLTVTCSQNMNHEYMSWYRQDPGLGLRQIYYSMNVEVTDKGDVPEGYKVSRKEKRNFPLILESPSPNQTSLYFCASSPPATNEKLFFGSGTQLSVL.

CDR3 protein: CASTKAGMGTYEQYF. The CDR3 DNA reads TGTGCCAGCACCAAAGCGGGGATGGGGACCTACGAGCAGTACTTC. The chain has TRBV6-5 and TRBJ2-7; 7 nucleotides line up with TRBD2. Germline loops: CDR1 MNHEY, CDR2 SVGAGI. Losses at the gene ends were 7 bases for V and 2 bases for J; bases not matched to a gene: 11. This CDR3 is 15 amino acids long.

The rearrangement links TRBV2 to TRBJ1-5; maybe TRBD1 (6 bases). Trimming pared 6 bases from V and 6 bases from J, leaving 9 bases between. There are 12 residues in the CDR3. The germline CDR1 and CDR2 sequences are SNHLY and FYNNEI. DNA of the CDR3: TGTGCCAGCAGCTTCAGGGGTCAGCCCCAGCATTTT. As protein: CASSFRGQPQHF.

For the CDR3, the DNA is TGTGCCAGCAGTTTAGCGGGAGGGCCGATAGGGGGAATGCGGACAGATACGCAGTATTTT. Translation: CASSLAGGPIGGMRTDTQYF. The gene calls are TRBV28 and TRBJ2-3; TRBD2 matches 9 bases. Trimming removed 2 bases from V and 3 bases from J; junction bases left unmatched: 18. From germline, CDR1 is MDHEN and CDR2 SYDVKM. This CDR3 contains 20 residues. The whole variable domain, filled in from reference TRBV28 and TRBJ2-3, reads DVKVTQSSRYLVKRTGEKVFLECVQDMDHENMFWYRQDPGLGLRLIYFSYDVKMKEKGDIPEGYSVSREKKERFSLILESASTNQTSMYLCASSLAGGPIGGMRTDTQYFGPGTRLTVL.

The genes are TRBV5-1 and TRBJ2-5, with 9 bases that match TRBD1. Matching the DNA end better, TRBJ2-7 makes the J call doubtful. Germline V lookup: CDR1 SGHRS, CDR2 YFSETQ. CDR3 length: 15 amino acids. The CDR3 DNA sequence: TGCGCCAGCAGCTCGGCCGGGACAGGGCCCTACGAGCAGTACTTC. Its protein is CASSSAGTGPYEQYF.

The genes are TRBV5-1 and TRBJ2-2, with D perhaps matching TRBD1 (6 bases). The CDR3 extends over 14 amino acids. V was shortened by 4 bases and J by 1 base, with 8 bases between the two germline ends. From germline, CDR1 is SGHRS and CDR2 YFSETQ. This CDR3 is CASSQDRNTGELFF. CDR3 DNA sequence: TGCGCCAGCAGCCAGGACAGGAACACCGGGGAGCTGTTTTTT.